Below, 27 T cell receptor beta chains from the same sample are listed, as sequenced in a study of blood T cell repertoires in COVID-19. This table comes from immunoSEQ multiplex PCR, and its TCRdb copy is limited to in-frame clones, with some not included. Of 100,000 to 150,000 clones listed, 81% are singletons. Sequencing was done on a sample of peripheral blood. The receptors originated from a woman in her forties or fifties with acute or convalescent COVID-19.

The chain carries TRBV27 and TRBJ1-5; D uncertain. Trimming removed 6 bases at V and 0 bases at J, with 15 bases between. This CDR3 is 16 amino acids long. Germline assignment: CDR1 MNHEY and CDR2 SMNVEV (reference sequence). CDR3 sequence: CASSPSGLYSNQPQHF. The CDR3 coding sequence is TGTGCCAGCAGCCCCAGCGGACTGTATAGCAATCAGCCCCAGCATTTT.

In its sample, this clone was seen once. The V and J genes are TRBV6-6 and TRBJ1-4; 7 bases are shared with TRBD1. The CDR3 runs 15 residues. Germline CDR1 is MNHNY and CDR2 is SVGAGI (reference sequence). J gave up 11 bases and V 5 bases, and 14 bases lay outside the gene matches. The CDR3 reads CASSHRQGVGNKLFF. CDR3 coding DNA: TGTGCCAGCAGTCACCGACAGGGTGTGGGTAATAAACTGTTTTTT.

The chain combines TRBV2 with TRBJ2-7, with D possibly being TRBD2 (6 bases). Trimming took off 4 bases at V and 4 bases at J, with 8 bases between the two ends. The CDR3 runs 12 residues. CDR1 is SNHLY and CDR2 is FYNNEI in the germline V gene. The CDR3 protein is CASSVEGYEQYF. The CDR3 DNA reads TGTGCCAGCAGTGTGGAGGGTTACGAGCAGTACTTC.

This clone was observed a few times. The CDR3 sequence is CASSLGLAGETQYF. The CDR3 DNA sequence: TGTGCCAGCAGTTTGGGACTAGCGGGAGAGACCCAGTACTTC. The chain recombines TRBV28 with TRBJ2-5, with 12 bases that match TRBD2. V trimming: 3 bases; J trimming: 4 bases; junction bases outside the gene matches: 0. Germline V gene sequence: CDR1 MDHEN, CDR2 SYDVKM. CDR3 size: 14 residues.

The rearrangement links TRBV5-4 to TRBJ2-1, with D maybe TRBD2 (5 bases). Between the trimmed V and J ends, which lost 2 bases and 9 bases, there was a span of 12 bases. The CDR3 spans 13 residues. Per the germline V gene, CDR1 is SGHNT and CDR2 is YYREEE (reference sequence). The CDR3 is CASSLWVSGEQFF. The CDR3 nucleotides read TGTGCCAGCAGCTTATGGGTCAGCGGTGAGCAGTTCTTC.

This clone has more than one count but fewer than ten. The CDR3 nucleotides read TGCGCCAGCAGTCAAGGAGACAGGGAAGTCTATGGCTACACCTTC. Protein product: CASSQGDREVYGYTF. This chain uses TRBV23-1 with TRBJ1-2; 7 nucleotides align to TRBD1. TRBV23-1 is labeled an ORF, and its function is uncertain. The V segment lost 2 bases and the J segment 4 bases; nucleotides outside the gene matches: 7. This CDR3 has 15 amino acids.

V usage is TRBV18 and J usage is TRBJ2-1; 11 bases map to TRBD2. The germline CDR1 and CDR2 sequences are KGHSH and LQKENI. V trimming: 4 bases; J trimming: 6 bases; junction bases outside the gene matches: 8. The CDR3 has 16 residues. In DNA form, the CDR3 reads TGTGCCAGCTCACGGCAGTACGGGACTAGCGGCAATGAGCAGTTCTTC. It yields the protein CASSRQYGTSGNEQFF.

This clone was counted a single time. The rearrangement uses TRBV6-5 and TRBJ1-2; TRBD1 might be the D (6 bases). The CDR3 consists of 14 residues. Germline V gene sequence: CDR1 MNHEY, CDR2 SVGAGI. V lost 6 bases and J lost 8, with 19 bases in between. In nucleotides, the CDR3 is TGTGCCAGCAGGGACCTACAGGGCGGAGAGGGCTACACCTTC. It is translated as CASRDLQGGEGYTF.

In DNA, the CDR3 is TGTGCCAGCAGCGCAAGCAGGGGGCGGAATACGCAGTATTTT. Translation gives CASSASRGRNTQYF. The V gene is TRBV9, the J gene TRBJ2-3; 8 bases are a match to TRBD1. J lost 7 bases, V lost 3 bases, and 7 bases had no gene match. Germline CDR1 reads SGDLS; CDR2 reads YYNGEE. The CDR3 runs 14 residues.

The V and J genes are TRBV30 and TRBJ2-2; 7 nucleotides line up with TRBD2. With 3 bases clipped from V and 5 bases from J, the junction kept 12 bases outside the gene matches. The CDR3 is made up of 16 amino acids. Germline V gene sequence: CDR1 GTSNPN, CDR2 SVGIG (reference sequence). CDR3 amino acids: CAWRSRGRTGTGELFF. Written as DNA, the CDR3 is TGTGCCTGGAGGTCACGCGGGAGAACTGGGACCGGGGAGCTGTTTTTT.

This chain links TRBV2 with TRBJ1-5, with 7 nucleotides matching TRBD1. Germline CDR1 SNHLY, CDR2 FYNNEI. V was clipped by 4 bases and J by 4 bases; unmatched bases: 7. The CDR3 loop spans 15 amino acids. Written as DNA, the CDR3 is TGTGCCAGCAGTGTAATGACAGGGTTTAATCAGCCCCAGCATTTT. Translation gives CASSVMTGFNQPQHF.

The chain links TRBV24-1 to TRBJ1-2; TRBD1 aligns across 7 bases. With V trimmed by 5 bases and J by 7 bases, 6 bases remained unmatched. CDR1 is KGHDR and CDR2 is SFDVKD in the germline V gene. This CDR3 is 13 amino acids long. The CDR3 DNA follows: TGTGCCACCAGTGTTACAGGGGAGGCTGGCTACACCTTC. The encoded protein is CATSVTGEAGYTF.

The gene calls are TRBV20-1 and TRBJ2-1, with 9 positions matching TRBD2. The J segment lost 9 bases and the V segment lost 3 bases, leaving 12 bases of the junction unmatched. Germline V gene data show CDR1 as DFQATT and CDR2 as SNEGSKA (reference sequence). The CDR3 sequence is 15 residues long. The CDR3 nucleotides read TGCAGTGCTAGTATAGGGCTAGCGGGATGGTTTGAGCAGTTCTTC. It translates to CSASIGLAGWFEQFF.

This clone is a singleton in its sample. The chain recombines TRBV12-5 with TRBJ2-3, with TRBD2 identical over 13 bases. The ends lost 5 bases at V and 1 base at J; junction bases unmatched: 3. The CDR3 has 16 residues. The germline V gene has CDR1 LGHNT and CDR2 FRNRAP. CDR3 sequence (DNA): TGTGCTAGTGGTGGTGGACTAGCGGGGGGCACAGATACGCAGTATTTT. Translated, it gives CASGGGLAGGTDTQYF.

This chain joins TRBV9 and TRBJ2-7; a possible D gene is TRBD2 (6 bases). In germline, CDR1 is SGDLS, CDR2 YYNGEE. The V and J ends lost 4 bases and 6 bases respectively, with 20 bases between them. The CDR3 length is 15 residues. The CDR3 here is CASSKMSSGLSEQYF. The CDR3 region has the DNA TGTGCCAGCAGCAAAATGAGTAGCGGACTCAGCGAGCAGTACTTC.

The V and J genes are TRBV24-1 and TRBJ2-2; 8 bases match TRBD1. The CDR3 is 14 amino acids. The trim removed 8 bases at V and 4 bases at J, leaving 5 bases unmatched. Germline V CDR1 and CDR2: KGHDR, SFDVKD. CDR3: CATTPGQGTGELFF. CDR3 sequence (DNA): TGTGCCACCACCCCAGGACAGGGCACCGGGGAGCTGTTTTTT.

The rearrangement joins TRBV2 to TRBJ2-1; 9 bases align to TRBD2. Trimming removed 1 base from V and 9 bases from J; junction bases left unmatched: 13. Per germline, CDR1 SNHLY and CDR2 FYNNEI. The CDR3 contains 17 residues. The CDR3 protein is CASSEVVYSGSFGEQFF. The CDR3 nucleotides are TGTGCCAGCAGTGAAGTGGTGTATAGCGGGAGTTTTGGTGAGCAGTTCTTC.

The chain links TRBV6-6 to TRBJ2-1; D is unresolved. Germline CDR1 MNHNY, CDR2 SVGAGI (reference sequence). The V and J ends lost 2 bases and 2 bases respectively, with 10 bases between them. The CDR3 length is 15 residues. As DNA, the CDR3 is TGTGCCAGCAGTTACCTCGGTCTAACCTACAATGAGCAGTTCTTC. Translation: CASSYLGLTYNEQFF.

CDR3 protein: CASSLIRRGGREQYF. Here the CDR3 DNA reads TGTGCCAGCAGCTTAATCCGCCGGGGGGGGCGCGAGCAGTACTTC. This chain joins TRBV11-2 and TRBJ2-7, with 8 bases lining up with TRBD2. CDR3 size: 15 residues. The V segment lost 2 bases and the J segment 6 bases; nucleotides outside the gene matches: 9. The germline gives CDR1 SGHAT, CDR2 FQNNGV.

This clone was counted between two and nine times. The gene calls are TRBV28 and TRBJ2-1; weak D call: TRBD2 (5 bases). Trimming stripped 1 base from V and 5 bases from J, with 18 bases between. CDR1 and CDR2 (germline): MDHEN, SYDVKM. The CDR3 spans 17 residues. Written as DNA, the CDR3 is TGTGCCAGCAGTTTATACCCTGGGAGATTACCGAACAATGAGCAGTTCTTC. As protein: CASSLYPGRLPNNEQFF.

The chain joins TRBV4-2 to TRBJ2-7; weak D call: TRBD1 (5 bases). The germline CDR1 and CDR2 sequences are LGHNA and YNFKEQ. Trimming pared 7 bases from V and 2 bases from J, leaving 21 bases between. The CDR3 totals 16 residues. The CDR3 spells CASTTSSDRPTYEQYF. In DNA, the CDR3 is TGTGCCAGCACCACATCATCCGACAGACCGACCTACGAGCAGTACTTC.

The J gene is TRBJ1-3, the V gene TRBV4-1; D possibly corresponds to TRBD1 (6 bases). V was cut by 5 bases and J by 3 bases, with 17 bases left in between. CDR1 and CDR2 from the germline V gene are MGHRA and YSYEKL. The CDR3 loop spans 16 amino acids. In DNA, the CDR3 is TGCGCCAGCAGCGGTTATAATAGGGGGTTTGGAAACACCATATATTTT. Its protein is CASSGYNRGFGNTIYF.

This chain joins TRBV7-9 and TRBJ2-1; D is perhaps TRBD2 (6 bases). CDR3 length: 17 residues. V was clipped by 4 bases and J by 2 bases, with 18 bases between them. CDR1 and CDR2 (germline): SEHNR, FQNEAQ (reference sequence). CDR3 sequence reads: CASSSAGKAGTYNEQFF. The CDR3 coding sequence is TGTGCCAGCAGCTCGGCGGGGAAGGCGGGTACCTACAATGAGCAGTTCTTC. The full variable domain, with the rest looked up from reference TRBV7-9 and TRBJ2-1, is DTGVSQNPRHKITKRGQNVTFRCDPISEHNRLYWYRQTLGQGPEFLTYFQNEAQLEKSRLLSDRFSAERPKGSFSTLEIQRTEQGDSAMYLCASSSAGKAGTYNEQFFGPGTRLTVL.

The rearrangement uses TRBV13 and TRBJ2-1; TRBD2 matches 7 bases. V gave up 5 bases and J gave up 2 bases; unmatched junction bases: 3. The CDR3 covers 14 residues. Germline V CDR1 and CDR2: PRHDT, FYEKMQ (reference sequence). The CDR3 reads CASSPGGPYNEQFF. The DNA of the CDR3 is TGTGCCAGCAGCCCGGGAGGTCCCTACAATGAGCAGTTCTTC.

V gene TRBV15 combines with J gene TRBJ1-3; the D is unclear. This CDR3 is 14 amino acids long. Germline CDR1 LNHNV, CDR2 YYDKDF (reference sequence). V was clipped by 0 bases and J by 2 bases, with 5 bases between them. This chain's CDR3 is CATSRDTAGNTIYF. The CDR3 DNA follows: TGTGCCACCAGCAGAGATACGGCTGGAAACACCATATATTTT.

Details on this clone: The germline gene is not matched at one end of the junction; a read error may be the cause. The rearrangement joins TRBV14 to TRBJ1-4; a possible D gene is TRBD1 (5 bases). Per germline, CDR1 SGHDN and CDR2 FVKESK. The CDR3 is 17 amino acids. CDR3 loop: CASSQDAGLGTHEKLFF. DNA of the CDR3: TGTGCCAGCAGCCAAGATGCGGGGCTTGGAACTCATGAAAAACTGTTTTTT.

This chain uses TRBV5-5 with TRBJ2-3; D uncertain. CDR3 length: 13 residues. Germline assignment: CDR1 SGHKS and CDR2 YYEKEE (reference sequence). V gave up 1 base and J gave up 4 bases, with 7 bases separating them. CDR3 region: CASSLMGSDTQYF. The CDR3 DNA sequence: TGTGCCAGCAGCTTGATGGGCTCAGATACGCAGTATTTT.